The 17 T cell receptor beta chains presented below share a single source sample, sequenced in a study of T cell responses to AZD1222 COVID-19 vaccine. Profiled with immunoSEQ multiplex PCR; TCRdb holds only in-frame clones, not every one. The sample records over 110,000 clones, over 75% being singletons. Sequenced here: peripheral blood, sampled on day 0 of AZD1222 vaccination. Receptors originate from an adult in good health.

This rearrangement joins TRBV18 to TRBJ2-1; the D gene is possibly TRBD2 (5 bases). Trimming shortened V by 6 bases and J by 6 bases, and 21 bases separated the two germline ends. The CDR3 length is 16 residues. Germline assignment: CDR1 KGHSH and CDR2 LQKENI. As DNA, the CDR3 is TGTGCCAGCTCGGCCAGGACTGGCTCATCTGGCAATGAGCAGTTCTTC. Amino acid sequence: CASSARTGSSGNEQFF.

The chain joins TRBV2 to TRBJ1-1, with D possibly TRBD1 on 5 matching bases. The length of the CDR3 is 13 residues. Per the germline V gene, CDR1 is SNHLY and CDR2 is FYNNEI. Between the trimmed V and J ends, which lost 10 bases and 1 base, there was a span of 13 bases. The CDR3 sequence: CANRDSRNTEAFF. The CDR3 DNA is TGTGCCAACCGGGACTCCCGGAACACTGAAGCTTTCTTT.

The chain combines TRBV6-5 with TRBJ2-6; D may be TRBD1 or TRBD2 (5 bases each). The germline CDR1 and CDR2 sequences are MNHEY and SVGAGI. The V end lost 3 bases, the J end lost 9 bases, and 18 bases lay between the germline ends. The CDR3 is 16 residues long. The CDR3 nucleotides read TGTGCCAGCAGTTATACCGACGGGGACGTTTTCAACGTCCTGACTTTC. It yields the protein CASSYTDGDVFNVLTF.

The chain has TRBV5-6 and TRBJ1-6, with D unresolved. Deletions cut 4 bases from V and 0 bases from J, with 11 bases between. The CDR3 is 16 amino acids. Germline V gives CDR1 SGHDT, CDR2 YYEEEE. The CDR3 loop is CASSPDGSSYNSPLHF. Here the CDR3 DNA reads TGTGCCAGCAGCCCGGACGGGAGCTCCTATAATTCACCCCTCCACTTT.

This chain connects TRBV19 to TRBJ2-7, with D unclear. The germline V gene encodes CDR1 LNHDA and CDR2 SQIVND (reference sequence). V was cut by 4 bases and J by 1 base, with 11 bases left in between. The CDR3 has 14 residues. The CDR3 is CASSTAGPSYEQYF. CDR3 DNA: TGTGCCAGTAGTACCGCCGGCCCTTCCTACGAGCAGTACTTC.

The rearrangement links TRBV6-5 to TRBJ1-2; 10 nucleotides match TRBD1. V shed 2 bases and J 3 bases; nucleotides not matched to a gene: 3. The CDR3 length is 15 residues. Per germline, CDR1 MNHEY and CDR2 SVGAGI. The CDR3 bases are TGTGCCAGCAGTTACCAGACAGGGGGCGACTATGGCTACACCTTC. This encodes CASSYQTGGDYGYTF.

The rearrangement uses TRBV14 and TRBJ1-5; D ambiguous. V gave up 9 bases and J gave up 4 bases, with 25 bases separating them. The length of the CDR3 is 17 residues. Germline lookup yields CDR1 SGHDN and CDR2 FVKESK. CDR3 in DNA: TGTGCCAGGCCGAGTCTTGGGCCTAGTTTTCGGAATCAGCCCCAGCATTTT. Amino acids: CARPSLGPSFRNQPQHF.

This clone was seen a single time. The chain combines TRBV11-2 with TRBJ2-3, with a weak D call TRBD2 (6 bases). Trimming took 1 base from V and 5 from J, leaving 10 bases between them. The germline gives CDR1 SGHAT, CDR2 FQNNGV. The CDR3 is 14 amino acids. Here the CDR3 DNA reads TGTGCCAGCAGCTTAGCGGGCGGGGTAGATACGCAGTATTTT. This translates into CASSLAGGVDTQYF. Using reference TRBV11-2 and TRBJ2-3 for the parts outside the CDR3, the full variable domain is EAGVAQSPRYKIIEKRQSVAFWCNPISGHATLYWYQQILGQGPKLLIQFQNNGVVDDSQLPKDRFSAERLKGVDSTLKIQPAKLEDSAVYLCASSLAGGVDTQYFGPGTRLTVL.

The chain is built from TRBV7-2 and TRBJ2-5; D not resolved. Germline V gene sequence: CDR1 SGHTA, CDR2 FQGNSA. Trimming pared 0 bases from V and 1 base from J, leaving 12 bases between. This CDR3 has 16 amino acids. The CDR3 sequence: CASSLASSVRQETQYF. The DNA of the CDR3 is TGTGCCAGCAGCTTAGCGTCCTCGGTGCGCCAAGAGACCCAGTACTTC.

The chain employs TRBV7-2 and TRBJ2-3; maybe TRBD1 (5 bases). Germline-derived CDR1 and CDR2 are SGHTA and FQGNSA. This CDR3 is 11 amino acids long. With 8 bases removed from V and 2 bases from J, the gap between germline ends came to 5 bases. The chain's CDR3 is CASGHTDTQYF. The CDR3 nucleotides read TGTGCCAGCGGACACACAGATACGCAGTATTTT.

This rearrangement joins TRBV5-4 to TRBJ1-2; 7 nucleotides agree with TRBD1. CDR3 size: 14 residues. From germline, CDR1 is SGHNT and CDR2 YYREEE (reference sequence). With 5 bases clipped from V and 2 bases from J, the junction kept 6 bases outside the gene matches. The DNA for the CDR3 is TGTGCCAGCAGTTCCAAACAGGGGAACTATGGCTACACCTTC. Its protein product is CASSSKQGNYGYTF.

The J gene is TRBJ2-1, the V gene TRBV7-9; no definite D call. V was cut by 2 bases and J by 5 bases, with 7 bases left in between. The CDR3 totals 13 residues. Germline V lookup: CDR1 SEHNR, CDR2 FQNEAQ (reference sequence). Here the CDR3 reads CASSLWDDNEQFF. CDR3 coding DNA: TGTGCCAGCAGCTTATGGGATGACAATGAGCAGTTCTTC.

The CDR3, as DNA: TGTGCCAGCAGTTTGGGGGGCGCGGACTATGGCTACACCTTC. It yields the protein CASSLGGADYGYTF. The V call is TRBV28, the J call TRBJ1-2; weak D call: TRBD1 (6 bases). Per the germline V gene, CDR1 is MDHEN and CDR2 is SYDVKM. Trimming removed 3 bases at V and 3 bases at J, with 11 bases between. The CDR3 length is 14 residues.

The J gene is TRBJ1-1, the V gene TRBV6-5; 10 positions agree with TRBD1. V was pared by 7 bases and J by 4 bases, with 9 bases of the junction left unmatched. Germline assignment: CDR1 MNHEY and CDR2 SVGAGI. The CDR3 sequence is 15 residues long. The CDR3 loop reads CASTRDRGMGTEAFF. Here the CDR3 DNA reads TGTGCCAGCACCAGGGACAGGGGAATGGGCACTGAAGCTTTCTTT.

The rearrangement links TRBV15 to TRBJ2-1; 10 nucleotides agree with TRBD2. The V segment lost 3 bases and the J segment 9 bases; nucleotides outside the gene matches: 14. The CDR3 consists of 17 residues. Germline V lookup: CDR1 LNHNV, CDR2 YYDKDF (reference sequence). CDR3 sequence: CATSSGLAASTRGEQFF. The CDR3 nucleotides are TGTGCCACCAGCAGCGGACTAGCGGCCTCGACCAGGGGTGAGCAGTTCTTC.

The chain links TRBV7-4 to TRBJ1-4; 7 nucleotides align to TRBD1. Trimming removed 2 bases from V and 8 bases from J; junction bases left unmatched: 8. CDR1 is SGHVT, CDR2 SQSDAQ, per germline. This CDR3 spans 15 amino acids. The CDR3 sequence is CASSLPRDSTEKLFF. Here the CDR3 DNA reads TGTGCCAGCAGCTTACCTCGGGACAGCACAGAAAAACTGTTTTTT. The entire variable domain, with the rest obtained from reference TRBV7-4 and TRBJ1-4, is as follows: GAGVSQSPRYKVAKRGRDVALRCDSISGHVTLYWYRQTLGQGSEVLTYSQSDAQRDKSGRPSGRFSAERPERSVSTLKIQRTEQGDSAVYLCASSLPRDSTEKLFFGSGTQLSVL.

This sequence joins TRBV27 and TRBJ2-2, with 9 bases fitting TRBD1. Losses at the gene ends were 1 base for V and 0 bases for J; bases not matched to a gene: 6. This CDR3 comprises 18 residues. CDR1 MNHEY and CDR2 SMNVEV come from the germline V gene (reference sequence). CDR3 DNA sequence: TGTGCCAGCAGTTTATATGCCGGGACAGGGTCGAACACCGGGGAGCTGTTTTTT. Translating it yields CASSLYAGTGSNTGELFF.